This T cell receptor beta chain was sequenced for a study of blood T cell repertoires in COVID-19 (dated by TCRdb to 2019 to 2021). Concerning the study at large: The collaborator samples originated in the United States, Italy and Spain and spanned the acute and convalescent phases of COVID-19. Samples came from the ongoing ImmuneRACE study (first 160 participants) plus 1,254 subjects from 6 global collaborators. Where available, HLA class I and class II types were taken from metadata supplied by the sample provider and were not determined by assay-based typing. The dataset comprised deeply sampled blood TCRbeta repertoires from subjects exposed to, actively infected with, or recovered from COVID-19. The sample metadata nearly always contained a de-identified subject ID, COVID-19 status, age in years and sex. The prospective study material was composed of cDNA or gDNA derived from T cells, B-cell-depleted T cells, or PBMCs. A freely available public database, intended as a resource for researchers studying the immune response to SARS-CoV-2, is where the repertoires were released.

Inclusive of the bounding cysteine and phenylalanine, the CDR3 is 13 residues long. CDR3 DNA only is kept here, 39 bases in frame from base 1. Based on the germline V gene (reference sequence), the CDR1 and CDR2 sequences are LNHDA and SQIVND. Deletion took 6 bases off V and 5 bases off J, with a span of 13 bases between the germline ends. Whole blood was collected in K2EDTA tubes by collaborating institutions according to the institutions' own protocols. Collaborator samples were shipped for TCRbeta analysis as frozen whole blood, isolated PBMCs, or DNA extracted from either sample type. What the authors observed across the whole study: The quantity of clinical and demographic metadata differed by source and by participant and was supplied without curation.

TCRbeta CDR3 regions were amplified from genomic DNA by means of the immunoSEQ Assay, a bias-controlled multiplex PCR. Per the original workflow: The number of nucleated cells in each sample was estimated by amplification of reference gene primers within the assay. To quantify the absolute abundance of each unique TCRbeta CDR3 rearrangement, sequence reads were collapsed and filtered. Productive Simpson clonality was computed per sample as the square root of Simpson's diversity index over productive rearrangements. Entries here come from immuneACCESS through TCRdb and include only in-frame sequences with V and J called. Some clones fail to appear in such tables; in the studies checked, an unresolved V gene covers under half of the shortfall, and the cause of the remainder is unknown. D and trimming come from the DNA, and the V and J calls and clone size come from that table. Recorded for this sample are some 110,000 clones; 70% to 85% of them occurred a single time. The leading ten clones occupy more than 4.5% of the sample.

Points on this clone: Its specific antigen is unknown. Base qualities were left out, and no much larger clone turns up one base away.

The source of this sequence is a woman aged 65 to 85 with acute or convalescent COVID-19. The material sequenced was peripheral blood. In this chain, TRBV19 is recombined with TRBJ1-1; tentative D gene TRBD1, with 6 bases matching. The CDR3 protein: CASSRNRVTEAFF. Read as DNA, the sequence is TGTGCCAGTAGCCGGAACAGGGTAACTGAAGCTTTCTTT.